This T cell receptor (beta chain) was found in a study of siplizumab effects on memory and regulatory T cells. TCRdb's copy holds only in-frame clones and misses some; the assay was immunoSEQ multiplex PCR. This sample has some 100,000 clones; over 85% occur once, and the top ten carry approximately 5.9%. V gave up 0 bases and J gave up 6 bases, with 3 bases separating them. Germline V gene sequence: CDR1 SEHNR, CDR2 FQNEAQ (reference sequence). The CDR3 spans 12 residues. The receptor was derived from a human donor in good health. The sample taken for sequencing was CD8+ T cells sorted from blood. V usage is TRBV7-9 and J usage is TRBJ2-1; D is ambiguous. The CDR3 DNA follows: TGTGCCAGCAGCTTAGCGGCCAATGAGCAGTTCTTC. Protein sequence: CASSLAANEQFF.